This T cell receptor (beta chain) was profiled in a study of blood T cell repertoires in COVID-19. The table came from immunoSEQ multiplex PCR; TCRdb's copy has only in-frame clones and leaves some out. In the table there are 310,000 or so clones, roughly 89% of which are singletons. This clone was picked up one time. The CDR3 has 19 amino acids. J lost 3 bases, V lost 5 bases, and 13 bases had no gene match. The germline gives CDR1 KGHSH, CDR2 LQKENI. V and J are TRBV18 and TRBJ2-3; 14 bases align to TRBD2. This TCR derives from a man aged 25 to 40 with COVID-19, enrolled during active disease. The sample was peripheral blood. CDR3 protein: CASSDGLAGGTLSTDTQYF. CDR3 coding DNA: TGTGCCAGCTCAGATGGACTAGCGGGAGGAACCCTCTCAACAGATACGCAGTATTTT.